This T cell receptor beta chain was profiled in a study of CD8+CD57+ T cells in acquired aplastic anemia. On the study more broadly: Sorted CD4+ and CD8+ cells yielded around 3.3 ug of DNA on average.

Genomic DNA, serving as template, underwent TCR beta VDJ and CDR3 profiling. TCRdb analysed the reads with MiXCR anew, one entry per CDR3 protein. Of roughly 200,000 distinct CDR3 sequences in the sample, roughly 65% were seen once. Patients included in sequencing had previously demonstrated CD8+CD57+ cell expansion by flow cytometry. This CDR3 has 15 amino acids. The V end was cut by 5 bases, the J end by 2 bases, with 15 bases between. The material sequenced was sorted CD4+, CD8+, or CD8+CD57+ T cells (not recorded which) from PBMCs. The rearrangement uses TRBV12-3 or TRBV12-4 and TRBJ1-2; unclear D gene. This TCR came from a human donor with aplastic anemia. The CDR3 DNA sequence: TGTGCCAGCAGTCCCCCAGCAGCCCTCAACTATGGCTACACCTTC. The encoded protein is CASSPPAALNYGYTF.